The rows below give T cell receptor beta chains drawn from one sample of a study of blood T cell repertoires in COVID-19. Assay: immunoSEQ multiplex PCR; the TCRdb copy retains only in-frame clones and omits some. The data contain approximately 93,000 clones, about 76% of them singletons. Source material: peripheral blood. The receptors originated from a woman aged 80 or over with acute or convalescent COVID-19. Each CDR3 is given with its conserved first and last residue. A D gene is named only where the DNA matches it firmly. Part of the rows lack a size; the others show once, few, many or a class for expanded clones.

d_call: .; v_call: TRBV2; j_call: TRBJ1-4; clone_size: .; cdr3_length: 15; cdr3_aa: CASSEGGGITEKLFF; cdr3_nt: TGTGCCAGCAGTGAAGGGGGGGGCATAACCGAAAAACTGTTTTTT
d_call: .; v_call: TRBV2; j_call: TRBJ1-1; clone_size: .; cdr3_length: 14; cdr3_aa: CASSAQRGYTEAFF; cdr3_nt: TGTGCCAGCAGCGCCCAGCGGGGGTACACTGAAGCTTTCTTT
d_call: .; v_call: TRBV6-6; j_call: TRBJ1-2; clone_size: .; cdr3_length: 15; cdr3_aa: CASSRTGQVGDGYTF; cdr3_nt: TGTGCCAGCAGCCGCACAGGGCAGGTTGGGGATGGCTACACCTTC
d_call: .; v_call: TRBV28; j_call: TRBJ2-7; clone_size: .; cdr3_length: 14; cdr3_aa: CASSRGGEWGEQYF; cdr3_nt: TGTGCCAGCAGTCGAGGGGGGGAATGGGGCGAGCAGTACTTC
d_call: .; v_call: TRBV18; j_call: TRBJ2-7; clone_size: once; cdr3_length: 13; cdr3_aa: CASSPQLRDEQYF; cdr3_nt: TGTGCCAGCTCACCACAACTCAGGGACGAGCAGTACTTC
d_call: .; v_call: TRBV27; j_call: TRBJ1-1; clone_size: few; cdr3_length: 13; cdr3_aa: CASSPNLITEAFF; cdr3_nt: TGTGCCAGCAGTCCCAACTTGATCACTGAAGCTTTCTTT
d_call: TRBD1; v_call: TRBV18; j_call: TRBJ2-7; clone_size: .; cdr3_length: 14; cdr3_aa: CASSPTGGNYEQYF; cdr3_nt: TGTGCCAGCTCACCGACAGGGGGGAACTACGAGCAGTACTTC
d_call: TRBD2; v_call: TRBV10-3; j_call: TRBJ2-3; clone_size: once; cdr3_length: 14; cdr3_aa: CAISVAGGGGTQYF; cdr3_nt: TGTGCCATCAGCGTAGCGGGAGGGGGTGGTACGCAGTATTTT
d_call: .; v_call: TRBV19; j_call: TRBJ1-3; clone_size: .; cdr3_length: 12; cdr3_aa: CASGQIGNTIYF; cdr3_nt: TGTGCCAGTGGACAGATCGGAAACACCATATATTTT
d_call: TRBD1; v_call: TRBV30; j_call: TRBJ1-2; clone_size: .; cdr3_length: 14; cdr3_aa: CGSNRGPTNYGYTF; cdr3_nt: TGTGGCAGCAACAGGGGGCCGACTAACTATGGCTACACCTTC
d_call: TRBD1; v_call: TRBV25-1; j_call: TRBJ1-2; clone_size: .; cdr3_length: 16; cdr3_aa: CASSEWTAYRGRGYTF; cdr3_nt: TGTGCCAGCAGTGAATGGACCGCCTACAGGGGAAGAGGCTACACCTTC
d_call: TRBD1; v_call: TRBV24-1; j_call: TRBJ1-5; clone_size: .; cdr3_length: 16; cdr3_aa: CATSDSGQGSNQPQHF; cdr3_nt: TGTGCCACCAGTGATTCGGGACAGGGAAGCAATCAGCCCCAGCATTTT
d_call: TRBD2; v_call: TRBV7-9; j_call: TRBJ2-1; clone_size: .; cdr3_length: 16; cdr3_aa: CASSIPLAGGRNEQFF; cdr3_nt: TGTGCCAGCAGCATCCCCCTGGCGGGAGGGCGAAATGAGCAGTTCTTC
d_call: TRBD1; v_call: TRBV7-2; j_call: TRBJ1-5; clone_size: .; cdr3_length: 13; cdr3_aa: CASSIQGAQPQHF; cdr3_nt: TGTGCCAGCAGCATACAGGGGGCTCAGCCCCAGCATTTT
d_call: .; v_call: TRBV5-1; j_call: TRBJ2-7; clone_size: .; cdr3_length: 13; cdr3_aa: CASSPNGGYEQYF; cdr3_nt: TGCGCCAGCAGCCCGAATGGAGGGTACGAGCAGTACTTC
d_call: .; v_call: TRBV28; j_call: TRBJ2-4; clone_size: .; cdr3_length: 13; cdr3_aa: CASRSGGVGIQYF; cdr3_nt: TGTGCCAGCAGGTCGGGGGGCGTTGGCATTCAGTACTTC
d_call: TRBD1; v_call: TRBV5-1; j_call: TRBJ1-4; clone_size: .; cdr3_length: 16; cdr3_aa: CASSPGTGATNEKLFF; cdr3_nt: TGCGCCAGCAGCCCCGGGACAGGCGCAACTAATGAAAAACTGTTTTTT
d_call: TRBD1; v_call: TRBV11-2; j_call: TRBJ1-2; clone_size: .; cdr3_length: 14; cdr3_aa: CASSSGGQPYGYTF; cdr3_nt: TGTGCCAGCAGCTCCGGGGGACAGCCGTATGGCTACACCTTC
d_call: .; v_call: TRBV27; j_call: TRBJ1-1; clone_size: .; cdr3_length: 16; cdr3_aa: CASSFIGGRMNTEAFF; cdr3_nt: TGTGCCAGCAGTTTTATCGGGGGGCGTATGAACACTGAAGCTTTCTTT
d_call: TRBD1; v_call: TRBV27; j_call: TRBJ2-4; clone_size: .; cdr3_length: 13; cdr3_aa: CASRGTGFGIQYF; cdr3_nt: TGTGCCAGCAGGGGGACAGGGTTTGGCATTCAGTACTTC
d_call: TRBD1; v_call: TRBV19; j_call: TRBJ1-5; clone_size: .; cdr3_length: 16; cdr3_aa: CASSPITVTGGQPQHF; cdr3_nt: TGTGCCAGTAGTCCTATCACCGTAACAGGGGGGCAGCCCCAGCATTTT
d_call: TRBD1; v_call: TRBV2; j_call: TRBJ1-6; clone_size: once; cdr3_length: 15; cdr3_aa: CASSPQGAGNSPLHF; cdr3_nt: TGTGCCAGCAGTCCACAGGGGGCTGGGAATTCACCCCTCCACTTT
d_call: .; v_call: TRBV19; j_call: TRBJ2-7; clone_size: few; cdr3_length: 15; cdr3_aa: CASSRGPTFNYEQYF; cdr3_nt: TGTGCCAGTAGTAGAGGGCCTACCTTCAACTACGAGCAGTACTTC
d_call: .; v_call: TRBV5-1; j_call: TRBJ2-1; clone_size: many; cdr3_length: 18; cdr3_aa: CASSLTTTASLSYNEQFF; cdr3_nt: TGCGCCAGCAGCTTAACCACCACCGCTAGTCTCTCCTACAATGAGCAGTTCTTC
d_call: .; v_call: TRBV15; j_call: TRBJ2-7; clone_size: once; cdr3_length: 15; cdr3_aa: CATSRDAQVPYEQYF; cdr3_nt: TGTGCCACCAGCAGAGATGCCCAGGTCCCCTACGAGCAGTACTTC
d_call: TRBD1; v_call: TRBV7-2; j_call: TRBJ1-5; clone_size: .; cdr3_length: 14; cdr3_aa: CASSSGTGRQPQHF; cdr3_nt: TGTGCCAGCAGCTCCGGGACAGGGCGCCAGCCCCAGCATTTT
d_call: .; v_call: TRBV4-1; j_call: TRBJ2-1; clone_size: few; cdr3_length: 16; cdr3_aa: CASSQLGGISYNEQFF; cdr3_nt: TGCGCCAGCAGCCAACTTGGCGGGATTTCCTACAATGAGCAGTTCTTC
d_call: .; v_call: TRBV27; j_call: TRBJ2-7; clone_size: .; cdr3_length: 13; cdr3_aa: CASSLSGGYEQYF; cdr3_nt: TGTGCCAGCAGTTTATCAGGGGGATACGAGCAGTACTTC
d_call: TRBD1; v_call: TRBV7-9; j_call: TRBJ1-4; clone_size: .; cdr3_length: 15; cdr3_aa: CASSVGGQGSEKLFF; cdr3_nt: TGTGCCAGCAGTGTTGGGGGACAGGGCAGCGAAAAACTGTTTTTT
d_call: .; v_call: TRBV18; j_call: TRBJ2-2; clone_size: .; cdr3_length: 15; cdr3_aa: CASSPPGHPTGELFF; cdr3_nt: TGTGCCAGCTCACCACCGGGACACCCCACCGGGGAGCTGTTTTTT
d_call: .; v_call: TRBV5-4; j_call: TRBJ2-2; clone_size: .; cdr3_length: 11; cdr3_aa: CASSLYGELFF; cdr3_nt: TGTGCCAGCAGCTTGTACGGGGAGCTGTTTTTT
d_call: .; v_call: TRBV3-1/TRBV3-2; j_call: TRBJ2-6; clone_size: .; cdr3_length: 15; cdr3_aa: CASSQAGSGANVLTF; cdr3_nt: TGTGCCAGCAGCCAAGCCGGGTCTGGGGCCAACGTCCTGACTTTC
d_call: TRBD1; v_call: TRBV7-8; j_call: TRBJ2-6; clone_size: .; cdr3_length: 16; cdr3_aa: CASSQDRVAGANVLTF; cdr3_nt: TGTGCCAGCAGCCAGGACAGGGTAGCTGGGGCCAACGTCCTGACTTTC
d_call: .; v_call: TRBV6-5; j_call: TRBJ1-1; clone_size: once; cdr3_length: 15; cdr3_aa: CASSYARTPNTEAFF; cdr3_nt: TGTGCCAGCAGTTACGCCCGGACACCGAACACTGAAGCTTTCTTT